This T cell receptor (beta chain) emerged from a study of CD8 T cells in Susac syndrome. Random hexamers were used to reverse transcribe an amount of roughly 0.5 to 1 ug RNA. TCRdb reanalysed the immunoSEQ multiplex PCR reads using MiXCR and keeps one entry per CDR3 protein. The profile shows 330,000 or so distinct CDR3 sequences, 75% to 85% of them singletons. Blood CD8+ and CD4+ T cells underwent high-throughput TCR beta sequencing. FACS enriched CD8+ TEMRA cells, while bulk CD8+ and CD4+ were negatively isolated. CDR3 length equals 13 residues. Germline trimming cut 6 bases from V and 0 bases from J; bases unmatched to any gene: 4. Germline lookup yields CDR1 DFQATT and CDR2 SNEGSKA (reference sequence).

This sequence originates from a human donor with multiple sclerosis. Sequencing was carried out using CD8+ T cells from PBMCs. The chain links TRBV20-1 to TRBJ1-1; TRBD1 aligns across 7 bases. The CDR3 DNA sequence: TGCAGTGCCAGGGGGACAATGAACACTGAAGCTTTCTTT. The encoded protein is CSARGTMNTEAFF.